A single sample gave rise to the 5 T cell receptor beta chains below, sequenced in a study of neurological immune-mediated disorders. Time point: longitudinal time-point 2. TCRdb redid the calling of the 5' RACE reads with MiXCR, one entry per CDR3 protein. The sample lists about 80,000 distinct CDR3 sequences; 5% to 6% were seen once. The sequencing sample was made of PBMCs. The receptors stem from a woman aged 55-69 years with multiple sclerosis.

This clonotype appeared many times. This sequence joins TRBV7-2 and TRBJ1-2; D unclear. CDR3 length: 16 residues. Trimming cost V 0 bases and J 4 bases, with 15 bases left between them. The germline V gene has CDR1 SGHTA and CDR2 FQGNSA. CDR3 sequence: CASSLAQSRKAYGYTF. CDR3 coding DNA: TGTGCCAGCAGCTTAGCCCAGAGCAGGAAGGCCTATGGCTACACCTTC.

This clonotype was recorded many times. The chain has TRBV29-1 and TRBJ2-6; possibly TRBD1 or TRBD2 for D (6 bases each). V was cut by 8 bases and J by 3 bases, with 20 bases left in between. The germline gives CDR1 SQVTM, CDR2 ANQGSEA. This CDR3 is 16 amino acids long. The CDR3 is CSITGGESIGANVLTF. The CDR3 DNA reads TGCAGCATTACCGGGGGCGAGTCGATTGGGGCCAACGTCCTGACTTTC.

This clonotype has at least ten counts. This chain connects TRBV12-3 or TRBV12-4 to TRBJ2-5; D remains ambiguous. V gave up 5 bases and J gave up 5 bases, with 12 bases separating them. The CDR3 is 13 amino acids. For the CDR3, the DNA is TGTGCCAGCAGTCCGACTGCCTCGGAGACCCAGTACTTC. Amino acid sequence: CASSPTASETQYF.

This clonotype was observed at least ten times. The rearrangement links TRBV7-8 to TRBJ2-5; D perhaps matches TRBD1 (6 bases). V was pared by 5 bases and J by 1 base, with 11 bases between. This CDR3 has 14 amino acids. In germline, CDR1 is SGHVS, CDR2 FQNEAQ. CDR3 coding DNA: TGTGCCAGCAGCACACAGGGTGTCCAAGAGACCCAGTACTTC. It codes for CASSTQGVQETQYF.

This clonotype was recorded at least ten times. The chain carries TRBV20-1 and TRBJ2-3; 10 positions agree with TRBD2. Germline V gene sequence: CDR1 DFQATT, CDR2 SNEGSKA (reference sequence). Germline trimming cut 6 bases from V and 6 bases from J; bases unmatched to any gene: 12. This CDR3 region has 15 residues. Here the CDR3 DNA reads TGCAGTGCACCTGGACTAGCGGCTTTCGTCGATACGCAGTATTTT. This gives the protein CSAPGLAAFVDTQYF.